The rows below give T cell receptor beta chains drawn from one sample of a study of blood T cells in healthy people across ages. MiXCR, applied by TCRdb to the 5' RACE reads, yields one record per CDR3 protein. The profile shows about 1.6 million distinct CDR3 sequences, roughly 32% of them singletons. The sample was blood. The source is a woman aged 25 to 39 in good health. The CDR3 runs from the conserved cysteine through the conserved F or W. A D gene is named only where the DNA matches it firmly. Size is omitted from some rows. Given values are once, few, many or a class for expanded clones.

>TRBV10-3|.|TRBJ2-7|.
CAISYRAPGEQYF
TGTGCCATCAGTTATAGGGCTCCGGGCGAGCAGTACTTC
>TRBV13|many|TRBJ2-7|TRBD2
CASSSSGGLISYEQYF
TGTGCCAGCAGCTCTAGCGGGGGGCTTATCTCCTACGAGCAGTACTTC
>TRBV6-1|.|TRBJ1-2|TRBD1
CASSEYTGGYGYTF
TGTGCCAGCAGTGAATATACAGGGGGCTATGGCTACACCTTC
>TRBV29-1|few|TRBJ2-1|.
CSVEVYLGQTDNEQFF
TGCAGCGTTGAAGTTTATCTGGGTCAGACAGACAATGAGCAGTTCTTC
>TRBV12-5|.|TRBJ2-3|.
CASGWVVGAPDTQYF
TGTGCTAGTGGTTGGGTAGTGGGAGCACCAGATACGCAGTATTTT
>TRBV3-1|.|TRBJ2-5|.
CASSRMPQETQYF
TGTGCCAGCAGCCGCATGCCCCAAGAGACCCAGTACTTC
>TRBV24-1|.|TRBJ2-2|.
CATSETTGELFF
TGTGCCACCAGTGAAACTACCGGGGAGCTGTTTTTT
>TRBV15|.|TRBJ1-2|.
CATSTLRRIELGGYTF
TGTGCCACCAGCACCTTAAGACGGATCGAACTAGGAGGCTACACCTTC
>TRBV3-1|.|TRBJ2-3|.
CASSQDPLPTEADTQYF
TGTGCCAGCAGCCAAGATCCCTTACCGACAGAGGCAGATACGCAGTATTTT
>TRBV13|few|TRBJ2-3|.
CASSMGTGDTQYF
TGTGCCAGCAGCATGGGGACTGGTGATACGCAGTATTTT